One and the same sample provided the 3 T cell receptor beta chains below, sequenced in a study of regulatory T cells in long-lasting Graves disease. Both iRepertoire HTBI primers and Arm-PCR of CDR3 regions were used to build the TCR beta libraries. TCRdb redid the calling of the multiplex PCR reads with MiXCR, one entry per CDR3 protein. The sample holds a few hundred thousand distinct CDR3 sequences, about a sixth seen once. Stated time point: newly diagnosed GD, antithyroid drugs for less than 3 months. Scientists built the TCR library using RNA that was extracted from PBMCs. These records were also assigned to another study, of T cells in Graves' hyperthyroidism and ophthalmopathy.

The sample consisted of peripheral blood mononuclear cells (PBMCs), taken at new diagnosis, from a patient treated with antithyroid drugs. These receptors all come from a woman between 18 and 29 years old with Graves disease.

V usage is TRBV6-1 and J usage is TRBJ1-1; 9 bases fit TRBD1. The CDR3 has 14 amino acids. The trim removed 6 bases at V and 0 bases at J, leaving 2 bases unmatched. CDR1 is MNHNS, CDR2 SASEGT, per germline. The CDR3 region is CASSGTGLNTEAFF. CDR3 sequence (DNA): TGTGCCAGCAGCGGGACAGGGCTGAACACTGAAGCTTTCTTT.

This clonotype was observed a handful of times. The chain links TRBV2 to TRBJ1-1, with D possibly TRBD1 on 5 matching bases. There are 11 residues in the CDR3. Germline assignment: CDR1 SNHLY and CDR2 FYNNEI. V shed 6 bases and J shed 11 bases, with 13 bases lying between them. As DNA, the CDR3 is TGTGCCAGCAGCGGGGGGACTGGCGCTTTCTTT. This sequence encodes CASSGGTGAFF.

This clonotype occurred many times. This CDR3 is CASSFGTNGQPQHF. The CDR3 bases are TGTGCCAGCAGTTTCGGGACGAATGGTCAGCCCCAGCATTTT. This chain joins TRBV2 and TRBJ1-5; a weak D match, TRBD1 (5 bases). Germline values: CDR1 SNHLY, CDR2 FYNNEI. Trimming removed 5 bases from V and 6 bases from J, with 14 bases in between. The CDR3 loop spans 14 amino acids. Combining the CDR3 with reference TRBV2 and TRBJ1-5 gives the whole variable domain EPEVTQTPSHQVTQMGQEVILRCVPISNHLYFYWYRQILGQKVEFLVSFYNNEISEKSEIFDDQFSVERPDGSNFTLKIRSTKLEDSAMYFCASSFGTNGQPQHFGDGTRLSIL.